The entry below describes one T cell receptor beta chain. During active infection, Seattle patients enrolled and were then monitored through disease. The repertoire was sequenced with immunoSEQ multiplex PCR; TCRdb's copy has only in-frame clones and lacks some. The table records about 400,000 clones, roughly 90% of them present only once. The CDR3 extends over 15 amino acids. The ends lost 5 bases at V and 9 bases at J; junction bases unmatched: 11. Per germline, CDR1 SNHLY and CDR2 FYNNEI. The data were obtained in a study of blood T cell repertoires in COVID-19. Study as a whole: COVID-19 samples collected from the United States, Italy and Spain covered acute and convalescent phases. From T cells, B-cell-depleted T cells, or PBMCs came the material, which was cDNA or gDNA.

This TCR was sampled from a woman aged 55-69 years with COVID-19, enrolled during active disease. The sample was peripheral blood. The rearrangement joins TRBV2 to TRBJ2-1; TRBD2 aligns across 9 bases. The CDR3 region is CASSLAGNSAPEQFF. CDR3 bases: TGTGCCAGCAGTCTAGCGGGGAACTCCGCGCCTGAGCAGTTCTTC.